This T cell receptor (beta chain) was identified during a study of neurological immune-mediated disorders. This CDR3 comprises 11 residues. V was shortened by 7 bases and J by 2 bases, with 8 bases between the two germline ends. Germline loops: CDR1 SQVTM, CDR2 ANQGSEA. From the 5' RACE reads, TCRdb called clonotypes with MiXCR, one entry per CDR3 protein. In the table there are over 45,000 distinct CDR3 sequences, roughly 24% of which are singletons. Only a few counts were recorded for this clonotype. This receptor was obtained from a woman aged 70 to 79 in good health. The V call is TRBV29-1, the J call TRBJ2-5; maybe TRBD1 (6 bases). The sequenced sample was PBMCs. The CDR3: CSGGQQETQYF. Written as DNA, the CDR3 is TGCAGCGGGGGACAACAAGAGACCCAGTACTTC.